The source of this T cell receptor (beta chain) is a study of T-cell reconstitution after alpha-beta-depleted transplantation in children. CDR3 length: 14 residues. Germline values: CDR1 SGHDT, CDR2 YYEEEE. The V segment lost 6 bases and the J segment 5 bases; nucleotides outside the gene matches: 8. The TCRbeta library was prepared with unique molecular identifiers. TCRdb re-called the PCR reads through MiXCR, storing one row per CDR3 protein. The data hold about 340,000 distinct CDR3 sequences, with roughly 15% observed a single time. The source is a human donor who donated a stem cell graft to a child with Fanconi anemia. Sample: PBMCs, taken from the stem cell graft. The chain combines TRBV5-6 with TRBJ2-5, with TRBD1 identical over 9 bases. CDR3 loop: CASKGTGPLETQYF. CDR3 DNA sequence: TGTGCCAGCAAGGGGACAGGGCCCCTCGAGACCCAGTACTTC. Looking up the rest from reference TRBV5-6 and TRBJ2-5 gives the full variable domain: DAGVTQSPTHLIKTRGQQVTLRCSPKSGHDTVSWYQQALGQGPQFIFQYYEEEERQRGNFPDRFSGHQFPNYSSELNVNALLLGDSALYLCASKGTGPLETQYFGPGTRLLVL.